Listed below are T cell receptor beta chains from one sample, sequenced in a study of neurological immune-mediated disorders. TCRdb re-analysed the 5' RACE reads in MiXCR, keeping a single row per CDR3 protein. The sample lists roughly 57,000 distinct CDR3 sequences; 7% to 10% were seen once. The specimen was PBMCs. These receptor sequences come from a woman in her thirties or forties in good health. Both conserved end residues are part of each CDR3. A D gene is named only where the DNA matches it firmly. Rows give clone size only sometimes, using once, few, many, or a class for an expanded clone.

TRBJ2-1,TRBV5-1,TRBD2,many,CASRGLAGSSEQFF,TGCGCCAGCAGGGGACTAGCGGGATCCTCTGAGCAGTTCTTC
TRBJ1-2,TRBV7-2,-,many,CASSLNPGMGGYTF,TGTGCCAGCAGCTTAAATCCAGGAATGGGTGGCTACACCTTC
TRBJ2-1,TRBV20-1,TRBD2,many,CSAYLAGLYNEQFF,TGCAGTGCTTACCTAGCGGGGCTGTACAATGAGCAGTTCTTC
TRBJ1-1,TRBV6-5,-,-,CASTDRGMNTEAFF,TGTGCCAGCACCGACAGAGGGATGAACACTGAAGCTTTCTTT
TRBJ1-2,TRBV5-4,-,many,CASSPISTGRYGYTF,TGTGCCAGCAGCCCTATATCAACAGGCCGTTATGGCTACACCTTC
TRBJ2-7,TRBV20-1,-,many,CSALDLAQPYEQYF,TGCAGTGCCCTGGACCTAGCACAGCCCTACGAGCAGTACTTC
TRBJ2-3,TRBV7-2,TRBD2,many,CASSFGAGGPADTQYF,TGTGCCAGCAGCTTCGGAGCGGGAGGGCCGGCAGATACGCAGTATTTT
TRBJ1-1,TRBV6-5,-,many,CASSYSRAGTTLNTEAFF,TGTGCCAGCAGTTACTCGAGGGCCGGGACCACGTTGAACACTGAAGCTTTCTTT
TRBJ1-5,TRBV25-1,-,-,CASSGSFSNQPQHF,TGTGCCAGCAGTGGCAGCTTTAGCAATCAGCCCCAGCATTTT
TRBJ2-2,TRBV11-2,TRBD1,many,CAGSGTGGTGELFF,TGTGCCGGGTCCGGGACAGGAGGGACCGGGGAGCTGTTTTTT
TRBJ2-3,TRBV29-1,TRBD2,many,CSVEVVAGGAGDTQYF,TGCAGCGTTGAGGTTGTAGCGGGAGGGGCTGGAGATACGCAGTATTTT
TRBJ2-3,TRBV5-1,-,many,CASSQEQITDTQYF,TGCGCCAGCAGCCAGGAGCAAATCACAGATACGCAGTATTTT
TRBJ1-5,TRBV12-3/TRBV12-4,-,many,CASSWGRISQPQHF,TGTGCCAGCAGCTGGGGGAGAATTAGTCAGCCCCAGCATTTT
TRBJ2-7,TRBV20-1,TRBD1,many,CSATKLGQGSYEQYF,TGCAGTGCTACTAAACTTGGACAGGGCTCCTACGAGCAGTACTTC
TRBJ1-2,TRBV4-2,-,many,CASSQAPGGGYTF,TGTGCCAGCAGCCAAGCTCCGGGGGGGGGCTACACCTTC
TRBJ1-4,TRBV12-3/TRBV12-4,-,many,CASSVRGESEKLFF,TGTGCCAGCAGTGTCAGGGGCGAGAGTGAAAAACTGTTTTTT
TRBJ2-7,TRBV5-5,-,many,CASSILSGGPYEQYF,TGTGCCAGCAGCATCCTCTCGGGGGGCCCCTACGAGCAGTACTTC
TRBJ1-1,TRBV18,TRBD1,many,CASSPRDRAASEAFF,TGTGCCAGCTCGCCCAGGGACAGGGCCGCCTCTGAAGCTTTCTTT
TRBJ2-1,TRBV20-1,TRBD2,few,CSALPEGLEAGWGEQFF,TGCAGTGCGCTCCCTGAGGGGTTAGAAGCGGGATGGGGTGAGCAGTTCTTC
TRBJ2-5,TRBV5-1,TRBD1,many,CASSWGQGGETQYF,TGCGCCAGCAGCTGGGGACAGGGAGGAGAGACCCAGTACTTC
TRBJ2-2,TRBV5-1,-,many,CASSIGAAGELFF,TGCGCCAGCAGTATCGGGGCGGCCGGGGAGCTGTTTTTT
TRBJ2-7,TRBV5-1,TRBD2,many,CASSLSGTKGDEQYF,TGCGCCAGCAGCTTATCCGGGACTAAAGGGGACGAGCAGTACTTC
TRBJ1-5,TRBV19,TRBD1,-,CASNDRGAEQPQHF,TGTGCCAGTAACGACAGGGGGGCGGAACAGCCCCAGCATTTT
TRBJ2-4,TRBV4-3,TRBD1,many,CASSQRAGGPTRAKNIQYF,TGCGCCAGCAGCCAACGGGCAGGGGGCCCCACTCGGGCCAAAAACATTCAGTACTTC
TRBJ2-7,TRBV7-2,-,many,CASSPPGGYGYEQYF,TGTGCCAGCAGCCCCCCCGGGGGTTATGGGTACGAGCAGTACTTC
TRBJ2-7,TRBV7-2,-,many,CASSHRTGGYEQYF,TGTGCCAGCAGCCATAGGACGGGTGGGTACGAGCAGTACTTC
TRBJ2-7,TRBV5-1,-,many,CASSLGGYEQYF,TGCGCCAGCAGCTTGGGAGGGTACGAGCAGTACTTC
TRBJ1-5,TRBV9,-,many,CASSVAGNSNQPQHF,TGTGCCAGCAGCGTTGCCGGGAATAGCAATCAGCCCCAGCATTTT
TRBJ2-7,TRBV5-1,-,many,CASSLGTGSAPYEQYF,TGCGCCAGCAGCTTAGGCACGGGGAGTGCCCCCTACGAGCAGTACTTC
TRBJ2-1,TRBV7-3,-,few,CASSQKGGPYEQFF,TGTGCCAGCAGCCAGAAAGGGGGGCCTTATGAGCAGTTCTTC
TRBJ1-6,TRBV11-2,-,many,CASSTVHSPLHF,TGTGCCAGCAGCACCGTTCATTCACCCCTCCACTTT
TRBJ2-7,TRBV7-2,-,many,CASSLAVWAGDEQYF,TGTGCCAGCAGCTTAGCGGTGTGGGCTGGGGACGAGCAGTACTTC
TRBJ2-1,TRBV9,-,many,CASSPSRKSYNEQFF,TGTGCCAGCAGCCCCAGCAGAAAATCCTACAATGAGCAGTTCTTC
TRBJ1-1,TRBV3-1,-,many,CASSQHGNTEAFF,TGTGCCAGCAGCCAACACGGGAACACTGAAGCTTTCTTT
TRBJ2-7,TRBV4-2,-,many,CASSQDQTYEQYF,TGTGCCAGCAGCCAAGATCAGACCTACGAGCAGTACTTC
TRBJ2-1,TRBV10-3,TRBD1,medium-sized,CAISDPTGRTYNEQFF,TGTGCCATCAGTGACCCGACAGGGAGAACGTACAATGAGCAGTTCTTC
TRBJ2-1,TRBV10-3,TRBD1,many,CAINGQGNDEQFF,TGTGCCATCAATGGACAGGGGAACGATGAGCAGTTCTTC
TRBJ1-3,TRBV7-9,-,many,CASSSRVGSGNTIYF,TGTGCCAGCAGCTCACGGGTGGGGTCTGGAAACACCATATATTTT
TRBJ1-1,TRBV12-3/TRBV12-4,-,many,CASSLRLDTEAFF,TGTGCCAGCAGTTTACGGTTGGACACTGAAGCTTTCTTT
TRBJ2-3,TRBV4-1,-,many,CASSQRQDQDTQYF,TGCGCCAGCAGCCAGAGACAGGACCAAGATACGCAGTATTTT
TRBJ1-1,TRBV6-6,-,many,CASTSGTEAFF,TGTGCCAGCACAAGCGGAACTGAAGCTTTCTTT
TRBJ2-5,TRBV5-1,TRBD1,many,CASSPGQGVQETQYF,TGCGCCAGCAGCCCGGGACAGGGGGTACAAGAGACCCAGTACTTC
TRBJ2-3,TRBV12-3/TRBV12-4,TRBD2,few,CASSLLPSGATDTQYF,TGTGCCAGCAGTTTACTCCCTAGCGGGGCCACAGATACGCAGTATTTT
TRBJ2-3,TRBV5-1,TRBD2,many,CASSSGLGPSTQYF,TGCGCCAGCAGCTCCGGACTAGGCCCCAGTACGCAGTATTTT
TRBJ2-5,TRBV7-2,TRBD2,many,CASSFTSGGETQYF,TGTGCCAGCAGCTTTACTAGCGGGGGGGAGACCCAGTACTTC
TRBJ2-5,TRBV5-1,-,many,CASSPIGGETQYF,TGCGCCAGCAGCCCCATTGGAGGAGAGACCCAGTACTTC
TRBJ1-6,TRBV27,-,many,CASSPGPMVFSPLHF,TGTGCCAGCAGTCCCGGCCCGATGGTATTTTCACCCCTCCACTTT
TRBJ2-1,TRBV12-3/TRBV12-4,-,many,CASSIGGSGTGEQFF,TGTGCCAGCAGCATAGGTGGTAGCGGTACCGGGGAGCAGTTCTTC
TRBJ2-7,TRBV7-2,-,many,CASSLGSTVNYEQYF,TGTGCCAGCAGCTTAGGGTCTACAGTTAACTACGAGCAGTACTTC
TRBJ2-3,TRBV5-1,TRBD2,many,CASSRQGLAPTDTQYF,TGCGCCAGCAGTCGGCAAGGACTAGCGCCCACAGATACGCAGTATTTT
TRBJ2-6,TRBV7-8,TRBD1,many,CASSAYRDRVSGANVLTF,TGTGCCAGCAGCGCCTACCGGGACAGGGTATCTGGGGCCAACGTCCTGACTTTC
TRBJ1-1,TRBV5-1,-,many,CASSPWDSGVTEAFF,TGCGCCAGCAGCCCCTGGGACTCCGGGGTCACTGAAGCTTTCTTT
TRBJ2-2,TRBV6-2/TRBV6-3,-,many,CASSRSHGAGTAGELFF,TGTGCCAGCAGTCGTTCTCATGGAGCAGGCACCGCCGGGGAGCTGTTTTTT
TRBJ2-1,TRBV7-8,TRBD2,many,CASSPGLGNEQFF,TGTGCCAGCAGTCCGGGACTAGGCAATGAGCAGTTCTTC
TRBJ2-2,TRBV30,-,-,CAWARGGGELFF,TGTGCCTGGGCCCGGGGCGGCGGGGAGCTGTTTTTT